This T cell receptor (beta chain) was obtained from a study of cytomegalovirus exposure and HLA in healthy donors. Study-wide background: Sequencing of about 179 million T cells in an earlier analysis found 120 million or so unique TCR beta sequences. Study-level results: An ancestry cluster, one associated with Asian ancestry, reportedly showed fewer N-insertions than the roughly 670-donor mean in a later analysis.

As concerns this clone: Its target is not known.

The CDR3 length is 13 residues. J gave up 4 bases and V 10 bases, and 8 bases lay outside the gene matches. Germline loops: CDR1 LNHDA, CDR2 SQIVND (reference sequence). PCR involved 60 Vbeta and 13 Jbeta primers. The protocol was immunoSEQ multiplex PCR, while the TCRdb copy is restricted to in-frame clones and leaves out a portion. The sample includes about 120,000 clones, 8.5% to 9% of them seen just once. The chain recombines TRBV19 with TRBJ1-1, with 8 bases lining up with TRBD1. This TCR was recovered from a woman in her 40s in good health and CMV-seropositive. The sequenced sample consisted of PBMCs. Here the CDR3 reads CATTDRAGTEAFF. CDR3 bases: TGTGCCACTACGGACAGGGCAGGCACTGAAGCTTTCTTT.